This passage covers 17 T cell receptor beta chains from one sample sequenced in a study of cytomegalovirus exposure and HLA in healthy donors. Both 60 Vbeta primers and 13 Jbeta primers went into the PCR. Assay used: immunoSEQ multiplex PCR; TCRdb lists only in-frame clones, some missing. The sample lists around 160,000 clones; around four fifths were seen once. The sample was PBMCs. The receptors come from a man between 18 and 29 years old in good health and CMV-seropositive.

CDR3 protein: CASSLRTVRRRGEQYF. For the CDR3, the DNA is TGTGCCAGCAGCCTCAGGACAGTACGGCGTCGGGGCGAGCAGTACTTC. The chain uses TRBV13 and TRBJ2-7, with a weak D call TRBD1 (6 bases). Germline V lookup: CDR1 PRHDT, CDR2 FYEKMQ (reference sequence). CDR3 length: 16 amino acids. The V gene lost 5 bases and the J gene lost 6 bases, with 23 bases spanning the gap.

The chain couples TRBV28 to TRBJ2-2, with 11 bases identical to TRBD2. CDR3 length equals 20 residues. In germline, CDR1 is MDHEN, CDR2 SYDVKM. With 1 base clipped from V and 3 bases from J, the junction kept 13 bases outside the gene matches. The CDR3 bases are TGTGCCAGCAGTTTATCGTGGCTAGCGGGAGGCCTAAACTACACCGGGGAGCTGTTTTTT. Translation gives CASSLSWLAGGLNYTGELFF.

This clone was counted between two and nine times. V usage is TRBV14 and J usage is TRBJ1-1, with D tentatively TRBD1 (5 bases). This CDR3 contains 13 residues. V gave up 6 bases and J gave up 4 bases, with 12 bases separating them. From germline, CDR1 is SGHDN and CDR2 FVKESK. CDR3 sequence: CASSGAWGTEAFF. The CDR3 DNA sequence: TGTGCCAGCAGTGGGGCATGGGGCACTGAAGCTTTCTTT.

This chain joins TRBV5-1 and TRBJ2-3; perhaps TRBD2 as D (7 bases). This CDR3 is built from 16 residues. Germline CDR1 and CDR2: SGHRS and YFSETQ. The V end was cut by 0 bases, the J end by 4 bases, with 15 bases between. CDR3 residues: CASSLGVGGLADTQYF. DNA of the CDR3: TGCGCCAGCAGCTTGGGAGTGGGGGGGCTGGCAGATACGCAGTATTTT.

The genes are TRBV11-3 and TRBJ1-1; D may be TRBD1 (5 bases). The CDR3 is made up of 13 amino acids. The germline V gene has CDR1 SGHNT and CDR2 YENEEA. Deletions cut 3 bases from V and 1 base from J, with 6 bases between. The CDR3 spells CASSLGGNTEAFF. Here the CDR3 DNA reads TGTGCCAGCAGCTTGGGGGGGAACACTGAAGCTTTCTTT.

The rearrangement links TRBV5-1 to TRBJ2-2; TRBD1 matches at 10 bases. This CDR3 has 17 amino acids. Per the germline V gene, CDR1 is SGHRS and CDR2 is YFSETQ. The trim removed 4 bases at V and 3 bases at J, leaving 9 bases unmatched. The CDR3 loop is CASSLRPTGGYTGELFF. The CDR3 nucleotides read TGCGCCAGCAGCCTCCGTCCGACAGGGGGCTACACCGGGGAGCTGTTTTTT.

In DNA form, the CDR3 reads TGCGCCAGCAGCCATGTCTATAGCGGGAGGGCGTACAATGAGCAGTTCTTC. Amino acids: CASSHVYSGRAYNEQFF. This chain joins TRBV4-3 and TRBJ2-1, with TRBD2 matching over 11 bases. The CDR3 runs 17 residues. V trimming: 3 bases; J trimming: 4 bases; junction bases outside the gene matches: 8. CDR1 LGHNA and CDR2 YSLEER come from the germline V gene.

V gene TRBV7-2 combines with J gene TRBJ1-5, with 8 nucleotides matching TRBD1. V lost 3 bases to trimming and J lost 3 bases; unmatched junction nucleotides: 4. Germline loops: CDR1 SGHTA, CDR2 FQGNSA. The CDR3 is made up of 15 amino acids. In DNA, the CDR3 is TGTGCCAGCAGCTTTCGACAGGGGAACAATCAGCCCCAGCATTTT. It yields the protein CASSFRQGNNQPQHF.

This clone was observed a single time. The rearrangement links TRBV28 to TRBJ1-1; no reliable D call. The germline gives CDR1 MDHEN, CDR2 SYDVKM. This CDR3 spans 12 amino acids. V was pared by 3 bases and J by 10 bases, with 12 bases between. The DNA of the CDR3 is TGTGCCAGCAGTTTTTCCCCCCCCGGAGCTTTCTTT. This gives the protein CASSFSPPGAFF. Combining the CDR3 with reference TRBV28 and TRBJ1-1 gives the whole variable domain DVKVTQSSRYLVKRTGEKVFLECVQDMDHENMFWYRQDPGLGLRLIYFSYDVKMKEKGDIPEGYSVSREKKERFSLILESASTNQTSMYLCASSFSPPGAFFGQGTRLTVV.

The V call is TRBV30, the J call TRBJ2-1; 11 nucleotides line up with TRBD2. Germline values: CDR1 GTSNPN, CDR2 SVGIG (reference sequence). There are 12 residues in the CDR3. V lost 7 bases, J lost 5 bases, and 1 base stayed unmatched. CDR3 sequence reads: CASGLADNEQFF. CDR3 DNA sequence: TGTGCCTCGGGACTAGCGGACAATGAGCAGTTCTTC.

The genes are TRBV7-9 and TRBJ2-7; 9 bases match TRBD1. The germline gives CDR1 SEHNR, CDR2 FQNEAQ (reference sequence). The CDR3 runs to 17 residues. The ends lost 2 bases at V and 2 bases at J; junction bases unmatched: 10. The CDR3 coding sequence is TGTGCCAGCAGCTTATCGACGGACAGGGGAGTCCCCTACGAGCAGTACTTC. Translation gives CASSLSTDRGVPYEQYF.

The rearrangement uses TRBV7-2 and TRBJ2-5; 8 bases line up with TRBD2. CDR1 and CDR2 (germline): SGHTA, FQGNSA. J gave up 5 bases and V 8 bases, and 10 bases lay outside the gene matches. There are 14 residues in the CDR3. CDR3 region: CASLPSGSLETQYF. CDR3 nucleotide sequence: TGTGCCAGCTTACCAAGCGGGAGCCTTGAGACCCAGTACTTC.

This clone was detected once. CDR3 residues: CASSQDSATGNSPLHF. CDR3 in DNA: TGCGCCAGCAGCCAAGATTCGGCGACAGGGAATTCACCCCTCCACTTT. The genes are TRBV4-3 and TRBJ1-6; 7 bases align to TRBD1. Unmatched junction bases numbered 6, after V lost 0 bases and J lost 7 bases. CDR1 and CDR2 (germline): LGHNA, YSLEER. CDR3 length: 16 amino acids.

The chain couples TRBV7-2 to TRBJ1-2; possible D gene TRBD1, 5 bases. V was trimmed by 1 base and J by 7 bases, leaving 10 bases between them. Germline assignment: CDR1 SGHTA and CDR2 FQGNSA. This CDR3 is built from 13 residues. The CDR3 protein is CASSLDRSAGYTF. The CDR3 DNA reads as TGTGCCAGCAGCTTAGACAGGTCTGCTGGCTACACCTTC.

This chain uses TRBV7-8 with TRBJ2-1, with TRBD2 as a possible D gene (6 bases). Per germline, CDR1 SGHVS and CDR2 FQNEAQ. Trimming cost V 5 bases and J 6 bases, with 14 bases left between them. There are 14 residues in the CDR3. CDR3 residues: CASSPQTSRNEQFF. The CDR3, as DNA: TGTGCCAGCAGCCCTCAGACTAGTCGCAATGAGCAGTTCTTC.

This clone was detected a few times. The V gene is TRBV6-1, the J gene TRBJ2-1; TRBD2 aligns across 7 bases. CDR1 is MNHNS, CDR2 SASEGT, per germline. The V and J ends lost 5 bases and 7 bases, in that order; junction bases with no gene match: 8. The CDR3 runs to 14 residues. CDR3 in amino acids: CASSFSGEGNEQFF. CDR3 nucleotides: TGTGCCAGCAGTTTTTCGGGGGAGGGGAATGAGCAGTTCTTC.

The V gene is TRBV27, the J gene TRBJ2-7, with 10 bases matching TRBD2. Trimming at V came to 6 bases and at J to 3 bases, leaving 5 bases not matched to a gene. This CDR3 has 14 residues. The germline CDR1 and CDR2 sequences are MNHEY and SMNVEV (reference sequence). Here the CDR3 reads CASSPLAGNYEQYF. CDR3 nucleotides: TGTGCCAGCAGCCCACTAGCGGGGAACTACGAGCAGTACTTC.